This T cell receptor (beta chain) was profiled in a study of blood T cell repertoires in COVID-19. The wider study: The analysed material was cDNA or gDNA that came from T cells, B-cell-depleted T cells, or PBMCs.

A Seattle source enrolled patients during active infection and followed them longitudinally. Authors' data handling: Reference gene primer amplification gave estimated nucleated cell counts. The data were produced by immunoSEQ multiplex PCR, yet TCRdb's version contains in-frame clones alone and is incomplete. V and J calls and clone size are copied from that table; D and trimming were computed from the DNA. The sample contains 200,000 to 250,000 clones, roughly 85% of which appear only once. The CDR3 totals 15 residues. Germline CDR1 is MDHEN and CDR2 is SYDVKM. Unmatched junction bases numbered 10, after V lost 6 bases and J lost 6 bases.

The sequence came from a man aged 50 to 60 with COVID-19, enrolled during active disease. The material sequenced was peripheral blood. The V and J genes are TRBV28 and TRBJ1-5; TRBD1 agrees at 8 bases. Written as DNA, the CDR3 is TGTGCCAGCAGATACTACGGACAGGGAGGTCAGCCCCAGCATTTT. This gives the protein CASRYYGQGGQPQHF.